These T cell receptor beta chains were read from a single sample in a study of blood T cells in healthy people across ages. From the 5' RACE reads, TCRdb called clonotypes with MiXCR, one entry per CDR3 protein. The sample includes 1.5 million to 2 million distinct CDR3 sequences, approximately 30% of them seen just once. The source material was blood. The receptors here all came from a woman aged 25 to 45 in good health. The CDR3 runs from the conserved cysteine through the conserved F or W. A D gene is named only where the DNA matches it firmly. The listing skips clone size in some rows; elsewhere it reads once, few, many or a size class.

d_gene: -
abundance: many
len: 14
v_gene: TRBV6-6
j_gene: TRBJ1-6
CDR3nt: TGTGCCAGCAGTTACCCTCCGGGACGATCACCCCTCCACTTT
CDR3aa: CASSYPPGRSPLHF

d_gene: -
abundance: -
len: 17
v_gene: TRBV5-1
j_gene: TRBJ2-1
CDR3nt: TGCGCCAGCAGCTCGGACCGCAGGGGAAGCTCCTACAATGAGCAGTTCTTC
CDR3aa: CASSSDRRGSSYNEQFF

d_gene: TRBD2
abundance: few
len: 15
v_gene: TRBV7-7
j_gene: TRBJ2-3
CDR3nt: TGTGCCAGCAGCTTCGAAGCAGGGAGGGGAGATACGCAGTATTTT
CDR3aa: CASSFEAGRGDTQYF

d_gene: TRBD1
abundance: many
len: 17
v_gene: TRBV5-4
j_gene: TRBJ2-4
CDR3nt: TGTGCCAGCAGCTTCCTTTCCGGGACAGGAAACAAAAACATTCAGTACTTC
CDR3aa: CASSFLSGTGNKNIQYF

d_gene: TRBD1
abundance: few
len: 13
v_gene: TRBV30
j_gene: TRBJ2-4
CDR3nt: TGTGCCTGGAGTCTACAGGGGGCGCTTGAGCAGTACTTC
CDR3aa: CAWSLQGALEQYF

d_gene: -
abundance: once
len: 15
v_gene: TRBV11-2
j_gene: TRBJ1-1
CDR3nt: TGTGCCAGCAGATCGAACCGGGGGGCGTACACTGAAGCTTTCTTT
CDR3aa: CASRSNRGAYTEAFF

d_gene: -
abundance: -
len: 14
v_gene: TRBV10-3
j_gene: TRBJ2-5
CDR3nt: TGTGCCATCAGTGAGTTCGTCAGGGGTGAGACCCAGTACTTC
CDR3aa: CAISEFVRGETQYF

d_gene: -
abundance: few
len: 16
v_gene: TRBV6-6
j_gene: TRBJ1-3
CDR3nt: TGTGCCAGCGGTGGAAGGACAGACAGCTCTGGAAACACCATATATTTT
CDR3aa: CASGGRTDSSGNTIYF

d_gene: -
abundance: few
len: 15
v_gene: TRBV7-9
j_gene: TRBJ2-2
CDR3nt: TGTGCCAGCATGCCTTCAGGCTCGAACACCGGGGAGCTGTTTTTT
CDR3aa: CASMPSGSNTGELFF

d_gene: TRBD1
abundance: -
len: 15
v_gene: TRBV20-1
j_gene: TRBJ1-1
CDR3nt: TGCAGTGCTAGAATGCTGGCGTCAGGGGGGACTGAAGCTTTCTTT
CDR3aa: CSARMLASGGTEAFF

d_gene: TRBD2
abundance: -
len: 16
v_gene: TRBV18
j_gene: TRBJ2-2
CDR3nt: TGTGCCAGCTCACCACCCAGCGGGGGCCAGGCCGGGGAGCTGTTTTTT
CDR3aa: CASSPPSGGQAGELFF

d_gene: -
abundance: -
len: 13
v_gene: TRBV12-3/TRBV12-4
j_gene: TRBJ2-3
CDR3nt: TGTGCCAGCAGTTTTGGGGGCTTGGATACGCAGTATTTT
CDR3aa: CASSFGGLDTQYF

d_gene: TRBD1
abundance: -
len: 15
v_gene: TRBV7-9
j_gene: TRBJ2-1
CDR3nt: TGTGCCAGCAGCTTAAGACAGGGGGCAAACAATGAGCAGTTCTTC
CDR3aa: CASSLRQGANNEQFF

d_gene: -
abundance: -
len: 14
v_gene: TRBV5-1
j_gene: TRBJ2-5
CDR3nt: TGCGCCAGCAGCCCGGACGATCCGGGGGAGACCCAGTACTTC
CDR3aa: CASSPDDPGETQYF

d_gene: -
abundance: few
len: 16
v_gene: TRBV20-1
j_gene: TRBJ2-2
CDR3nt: TGCAGTGCTTTTGGGTCCGGGACGTCGAACACCGGGGAGCTGTTTTTT
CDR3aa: CSAFGSGTSNTGELFF

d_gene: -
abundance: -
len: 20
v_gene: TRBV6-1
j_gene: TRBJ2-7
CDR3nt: TGTGCCAGCAGCATAAGGGATGGCTCCTTCTGGGGCGGGGCACCCTACGAGCAGTACTTC
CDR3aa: CASSIRDGSFWGGAPYEQYF

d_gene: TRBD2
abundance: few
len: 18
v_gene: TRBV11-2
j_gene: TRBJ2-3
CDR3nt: TGTGCCAGCAGCTTAGGGTCGGGAGGGAAACCTAGCACAGATACGCAGTATTTT
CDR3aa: CASSLGSGGKPSTDTQYF

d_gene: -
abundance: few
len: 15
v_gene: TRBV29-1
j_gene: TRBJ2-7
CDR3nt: TGCAGCGTTGAAGATCGAAGATTACAACGCTACGAGCAGTACTTC
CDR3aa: CSVEDRRLQRYEQYF

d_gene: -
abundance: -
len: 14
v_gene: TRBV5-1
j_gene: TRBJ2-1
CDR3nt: TGCGCCAGCAGCTTGGCGGTAGGGGGCAATGAGCAGTTCTTC
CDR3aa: CASSLAVGGNEQFF

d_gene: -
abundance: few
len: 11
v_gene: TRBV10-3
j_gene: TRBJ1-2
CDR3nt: TGTGCCATCGGGGGAGGTTCTGGCTACACCTTC
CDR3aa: CAIGGGSGYTF

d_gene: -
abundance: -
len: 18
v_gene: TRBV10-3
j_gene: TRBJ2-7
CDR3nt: TGTGCCATCAGTGAGGGAATGGCGGCCGGCGGACCCTCCTACGAGCAGTACTTC
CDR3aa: CAISEGMAAGGPSYEQYF

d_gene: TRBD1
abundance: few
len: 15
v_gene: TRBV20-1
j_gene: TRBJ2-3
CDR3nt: TGCAGTGCCCCCCCCCGGGGACAGGGAGAAGATACGCAGTATTTT
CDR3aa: CSAPPRGQGEDTQYF

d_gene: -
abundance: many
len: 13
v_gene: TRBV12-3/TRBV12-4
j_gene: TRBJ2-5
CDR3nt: TGTGCCAGCAGCCCACGAGGGGGAGAGACCCAGTACTTC
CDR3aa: CASSPRGGETQYF

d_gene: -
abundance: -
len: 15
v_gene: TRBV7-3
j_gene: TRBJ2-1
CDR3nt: TGTGCCAGCAGCCCACAGGGGGGGACCTACAATGAGCAGTTCTTC
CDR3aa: CASSPQGGTYNEQFF

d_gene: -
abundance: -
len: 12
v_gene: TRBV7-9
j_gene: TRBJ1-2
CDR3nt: TGTGCCAGCAGCCAGCCGGAAGGTGGCTACACCTTC
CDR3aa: CASSQPEGGYTF

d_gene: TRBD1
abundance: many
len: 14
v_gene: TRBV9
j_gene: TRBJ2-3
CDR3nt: TGTGCCAGCAGCCCGGGACAGGGTTTAAATACGCAGTATTTT
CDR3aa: CASSPGQGLNTQYF

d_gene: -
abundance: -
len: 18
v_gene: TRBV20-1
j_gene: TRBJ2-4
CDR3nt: TGCAGTGCTAGAGGCCTACCAGCGGGGAGGGGGCTAGGAAATGAGCAGTACTTC
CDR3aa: CSARGLPAGRGLGNEQYF

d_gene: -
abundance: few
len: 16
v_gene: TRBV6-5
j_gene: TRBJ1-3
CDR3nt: TGTGCCAGCAGTTATAGTGCGGCTCGCTCTGGAAACACCATATATTTT
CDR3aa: CASSYSAARSGNTIYF

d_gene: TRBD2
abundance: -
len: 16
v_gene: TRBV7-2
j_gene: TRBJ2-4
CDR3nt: TGTGCCAGCAGCTTCCAGCGGGGAGGGGCCGGGGACATTCAGTACTTC
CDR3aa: CASSFQRGGAGDIQYF

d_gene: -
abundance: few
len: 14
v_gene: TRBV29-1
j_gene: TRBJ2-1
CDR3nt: TGCAGCGTTATGACAGCCAGCTCCTACAATGAGCAGTTCTTC
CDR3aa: CSVMTASSYNEQFF

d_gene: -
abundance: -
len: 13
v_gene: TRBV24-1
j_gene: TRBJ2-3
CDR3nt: TGTGCCACCAGCCCTCACCTCTCCCATACGCAGTATTTT
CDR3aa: CATSPHLSHTQYF

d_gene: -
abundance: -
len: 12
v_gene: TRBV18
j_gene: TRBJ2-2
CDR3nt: TGTGCCAGCTCACCACGGGAGGGGGAGCTGTTTTTT
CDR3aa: CASSPREGELFF

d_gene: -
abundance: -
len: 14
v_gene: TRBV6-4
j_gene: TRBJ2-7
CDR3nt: TGTGCCAGCTCGTTGCAAGAGCTTGCCTACGAGCAGTACTTC
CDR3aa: CASSLQELAYEQYF

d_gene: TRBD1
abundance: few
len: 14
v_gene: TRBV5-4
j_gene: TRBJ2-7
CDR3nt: TGTGCCAGCCGCGCGGGACAGGAGACCTACGAGCAGTACTTC
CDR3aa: CASRAGQETYEQYF

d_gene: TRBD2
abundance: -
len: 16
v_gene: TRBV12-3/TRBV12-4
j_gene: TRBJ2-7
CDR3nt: TGTGCCAGCAGTCCTCTGGTAGGACTAGCGGTATACGAGCAGTACTTC
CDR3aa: CASSPLVGLAVYEQYF

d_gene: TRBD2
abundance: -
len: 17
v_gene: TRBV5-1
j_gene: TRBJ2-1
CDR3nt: TGCGCCAGCAGCTTGGTAGTAGCGGGAGCACCCGGGAATGAGCAGTTCTTC
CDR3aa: CASSLVVAGAPGNEQFF

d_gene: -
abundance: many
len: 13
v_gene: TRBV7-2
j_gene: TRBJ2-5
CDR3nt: TGTGCCAGCGGAAGCAATCACCAAGAGACCCAGTACTTC
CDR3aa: CASGSNHQETQYF

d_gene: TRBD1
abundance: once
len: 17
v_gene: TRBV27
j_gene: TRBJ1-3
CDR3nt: TGTGCCAGCAGTTTATGGGGGGACAGCCTCTCTGGAAACACCATATATTTT
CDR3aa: CASSLWGDSLSGNTIYF

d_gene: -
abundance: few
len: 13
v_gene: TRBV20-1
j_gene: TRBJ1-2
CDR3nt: TGCAGTGCCCCGACCGGGGCTCACTATGGCTACACCTTC
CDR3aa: CSAPTGAHYGYTF

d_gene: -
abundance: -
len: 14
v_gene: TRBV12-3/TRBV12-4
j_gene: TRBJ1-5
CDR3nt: TGTGCCAGCAGGACTACAGGGATCGATCAGCCCCAGCATTTT
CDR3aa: CASRTTGIDQPQHF

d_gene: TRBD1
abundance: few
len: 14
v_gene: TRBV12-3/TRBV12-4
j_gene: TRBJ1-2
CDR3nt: TGTGCCAGCAGTCCATTCCGGACAGGCGGCGGCTACACCTTC
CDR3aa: CASSPFRTGGGYTF

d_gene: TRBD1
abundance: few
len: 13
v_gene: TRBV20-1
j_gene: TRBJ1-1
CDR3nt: TGCAGTGCTAGGCTCACAGGGGACGGTGAAGCTTTCTTT
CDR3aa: CSARLTGDGEAFF

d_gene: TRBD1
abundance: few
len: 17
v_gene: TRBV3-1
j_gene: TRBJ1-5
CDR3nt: TGTGCCAGCAGCCAGGTCCCTACCGGCAGGGGGAATCAGCCCCAGCATTTT
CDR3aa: CASSQVPTGRGNQPQHF

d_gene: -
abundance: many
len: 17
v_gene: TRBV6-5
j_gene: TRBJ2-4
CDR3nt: TGTGCCAGCAGTTACTCCAGGGGGGAGGGAACCAAAAACATTCAGTACTTC
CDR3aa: CASSYSRGEGTKNIQYF

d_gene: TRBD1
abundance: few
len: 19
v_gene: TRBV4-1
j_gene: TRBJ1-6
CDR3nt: TGCGCCAGCAGCCAAGACCACGAGCTGAGGGGGCCCTATAATTCACCCCTCCACTTT
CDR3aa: CASSQDHELRGPYNSPLHF

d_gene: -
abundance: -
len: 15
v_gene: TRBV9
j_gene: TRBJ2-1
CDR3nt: TGTGCCAGCAGCGGCGATAAAGCCTTGATGAGAGAGCAGTTCTTC
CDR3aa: CASSGDKALMREQFF

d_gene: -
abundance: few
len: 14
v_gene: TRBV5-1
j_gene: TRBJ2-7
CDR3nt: TGCGCCAGCAGCTTGGAGAAGCCCTCCTACGAGCAGTACTTC
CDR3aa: CASSLEKPSYEQYF

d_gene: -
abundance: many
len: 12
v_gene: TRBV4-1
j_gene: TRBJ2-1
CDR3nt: TGCGCCAGCAGCCAAGTGGACGGGGAGCAGTTCTTC
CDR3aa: CASSQVDGEQFF

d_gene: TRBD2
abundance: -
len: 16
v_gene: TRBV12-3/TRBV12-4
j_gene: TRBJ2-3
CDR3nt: TGTGCCAGCAGTTTAGCTTCGCGGGGGGGCACAGATACGCAGTATTTT
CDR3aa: CASSLASRGGTDTQYF

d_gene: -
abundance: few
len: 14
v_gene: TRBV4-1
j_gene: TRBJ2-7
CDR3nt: TGCGCCAGCAGCCATCCCGGGGGTCTAGGCGAGCAGTACTTC
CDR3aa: CASSHPGGLGEQYF

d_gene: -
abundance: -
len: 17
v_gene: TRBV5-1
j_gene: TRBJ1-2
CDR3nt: TGCGCCAGCAGCTTGGAGTCGTGGACAGCAGTTAACTATGGCTACACCTTC
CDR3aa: CASSLESWTAVNYGYTF

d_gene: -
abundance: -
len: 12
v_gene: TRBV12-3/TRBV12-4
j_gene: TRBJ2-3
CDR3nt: TGTGCCAGCAGTTCCTCCGGCACCCACGGGTATTTT
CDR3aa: CASSSSGTHGYF

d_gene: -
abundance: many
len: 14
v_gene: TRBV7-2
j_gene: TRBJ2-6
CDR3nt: TGTGCCAGCAGCTTGGGCCTTGGGGCCAACGTCCTGACTTTC
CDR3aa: CASSLGLGANVLTF

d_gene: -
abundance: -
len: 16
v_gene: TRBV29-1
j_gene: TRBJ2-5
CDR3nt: TGCAGCGTTGAAGCCCCGGACAGTGCCACTAGGGAGACCCAGTACTTC
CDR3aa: CSVEAPDSATRETQYF

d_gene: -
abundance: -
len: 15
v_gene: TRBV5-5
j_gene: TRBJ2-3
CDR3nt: TGTGCCAGCAGTTTGGCCTATCTCTCCCCTGATACGCAGTATTTT
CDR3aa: CASSLAYLSPDTQYF